One and the same sample provided the 4 T cell receptor beta chains below, sequenced in a study of early T cells in non-severe SARS-CoV-2 infection. TCRdb reprocessed the 5' RACE reads via MiXCR and lists one record per CDR3 protein. The sample lists around 37,000 distinct CDR3 sequences, 8% to 9.5% occurring once. What was sequenced was whole blood. These receptors were collected from an adult who was a healthcare worker with PCR-confirmed SARS-CoV-2 infection or an uninfected control (not recorded which).

This clonotype was detected many times. The CDR3 loop is CASTSMDTDTQYF. CDR3 in DNA: TGTGCCAGCACCTCTATGGACACAGATACGCAGTATTTT. The J gene is TRBJ2-3, the V gene TRBV12-3 or TRBV12-4; D gene unclear. V was clipped by 7 bases and J by 2 bases, with 10 bases between them. The CDR3 runs 13 residues.

The J gene is TRBJ2-3, the V gene TRBV5-1, with D uncertain. This CDR3 spans 13 amino acids. Germline V CDR1 and CDR2: SGHRS, YFSETQ. The V and J ends lost 4 bases and 1 base respectively, with 7 bases between them. The CDR3 sequence: CASSPAGTDTQYF. The CDR3 nucleotides are TGCGCCAGCAGCCCAGCCGGCACAGATACGCAGTATTTT. The full variable domain, rest sourced from reference TRBV5-1 and TRBJ2-3, is KAGVTQTPRYLIKTRGQQVTLSCSPISGHRSVSWYQQTPGQGLQFLFEYFSETQRNKGNFPGRFSGRQFSNSRSEMNVSTLELGDSALYLCASSPAGTDTQYFGPGTRLTVL.

This sequence joins TRBV6-4 and TRBJ2-3, with D possibly being TRBD2 (5 bases). Germline-derived CDR1 and CDR2 are MRHNA and SNTAGT. The germline V and J ends were trimmed by 0 bases and 1 base, with 8 bases remaining between them. CDR3 length: 15 amino acids. The CDR3 protein is CASSDSEGGTDTQYF. The CDR3 nucleotides read TGTGCCAGCAGTGACTCCGAGGGAGGCACAGATACGCAGTATTTT.

This clonotype was picked up a small number of times. The chain is built from TRBV28 and TRBJ2-7; maybe TRBD1 (6 bases). CDR3 length: 15 residues. V was trimmed by 4 bases and J by 6 bases, leaving 19 bases between them. Per germline, CDR1 MDHEN and CDR2 SYDVKM. The CDR3 nucleotides read TGTGCCAGCAGTTCGCCCCGACAGGTGTCGCCCGAGCAGTACTTC. It yields the protein CASSSPRQVSPEQYF.